This T cell receptor (beta chain) was identified in a study of cytomegalovirus exposure and HLA in healthy donors. Findings and caveats of the study: The tendency of first-cohort TCR clusters to co-occur in the 90 to 150 validation repertoires emerged from a later analysis. The study found most TCR sequences rare, yet found some public TCRs in many donors. Among TCR beta chains, those listed as cytomegalovirus-associated numbered 164. Reports showed the classifier diagnosing cytomegalovirus status with high specificity and sensitivity.

As to this clone: Its antigen is unidentified.

CDR1 is MDHEN and CDR2 is SYDVKM in the germline V gene. This CDR3 has 13 residues. V was shortened by 6 bases and J by 4 bases, with 11 bases between the two germline ends. Data came from immunoSEQ multiplex PCR; TCRdb stores just in-frame clones and leaves some out. The data show approximately 230,000 clones, more than 85% seen once. This TCR came from a man between 18 and 29 years old in good health and CMV-seropositive. This sequence joins TRBV28 and TRBJ2-3; D may be TRBD1 (5 bases). Sequenced input: PBMCs. CDR3 residues: CASRTPGSDTQYF. CDR3 sequence (DNA): TGTGCCAGCAGGACACCAGGGTCAGATACGCAGTATTTT. Full variable domain (rest looked up from reference TRBV28 and TRBJ2-3): DVKVTQSSRYLVKRTGEKVFLECVQDMDHENMFWYRQDPGLGLRLIYFSYDVKMKEKGDIPEGYSVSREKKERFSLILESASTNQTSMYLCASRTPGSDTQYFGPGTRLTVL.